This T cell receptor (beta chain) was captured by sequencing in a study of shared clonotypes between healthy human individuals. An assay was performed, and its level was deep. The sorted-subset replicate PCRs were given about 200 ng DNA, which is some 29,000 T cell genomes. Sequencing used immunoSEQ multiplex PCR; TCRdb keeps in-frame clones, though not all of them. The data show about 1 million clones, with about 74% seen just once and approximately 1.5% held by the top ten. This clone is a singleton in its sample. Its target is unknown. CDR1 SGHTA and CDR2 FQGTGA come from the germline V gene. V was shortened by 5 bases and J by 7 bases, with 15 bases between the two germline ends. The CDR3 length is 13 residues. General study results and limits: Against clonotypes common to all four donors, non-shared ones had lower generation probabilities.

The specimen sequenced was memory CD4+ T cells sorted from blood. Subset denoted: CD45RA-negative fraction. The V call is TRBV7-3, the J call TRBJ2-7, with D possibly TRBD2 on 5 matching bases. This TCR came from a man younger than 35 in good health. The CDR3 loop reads CASSPKATGEQYF. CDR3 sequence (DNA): TGTGCCAGCAGCCCAAAGGCCACGGGGGAGCAGTACTTC.